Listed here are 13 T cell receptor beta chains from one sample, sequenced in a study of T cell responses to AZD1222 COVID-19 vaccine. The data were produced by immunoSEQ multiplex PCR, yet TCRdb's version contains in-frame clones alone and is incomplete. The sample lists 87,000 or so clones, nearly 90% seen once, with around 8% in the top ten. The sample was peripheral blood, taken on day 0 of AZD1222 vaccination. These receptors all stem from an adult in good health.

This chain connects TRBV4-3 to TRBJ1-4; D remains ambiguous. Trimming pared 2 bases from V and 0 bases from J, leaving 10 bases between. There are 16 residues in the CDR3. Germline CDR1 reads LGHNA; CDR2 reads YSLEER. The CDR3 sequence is CASSQNSGATNEKLFF. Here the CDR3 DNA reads TGCGCCAGCAGCCAAAACTCAGGAGCAACTAATGAAAAACTGTTTTTT.

The CDR3 protein is CASSTRGGNTEAFF. CDR3 coding DNA: TGTGCCAGCAGCACCCGGGGGGGAAATACTGAAGCTTTCTTT. J is TRBJ1-1 and V is TRBV9; possibly TRBD1 for D (5 bases). The CDR3 loop spans 14 amino acids. Germline loops: CDR1 SGDLS, CDR2 YYNGEE. Trimming removed 4 bases from V and 5 bases from J, with 15 bases in between.

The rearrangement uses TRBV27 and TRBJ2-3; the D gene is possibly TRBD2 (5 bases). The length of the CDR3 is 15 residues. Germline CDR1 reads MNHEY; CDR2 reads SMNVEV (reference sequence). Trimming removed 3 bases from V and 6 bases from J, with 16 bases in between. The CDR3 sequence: CASSLSGVPLDTQYF. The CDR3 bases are TGTGCCAGCAGTTTGTCCGGGGTCCCGCTGGATACGCAGTATTTT.

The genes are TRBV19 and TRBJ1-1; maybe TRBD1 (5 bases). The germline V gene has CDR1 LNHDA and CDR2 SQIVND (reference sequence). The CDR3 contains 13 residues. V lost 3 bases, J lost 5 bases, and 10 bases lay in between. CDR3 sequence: CASSISGKTEAFF. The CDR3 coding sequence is TGTGCCAGTAGTATTTCAGGGAAGACTGAAGCTTTCTTT.

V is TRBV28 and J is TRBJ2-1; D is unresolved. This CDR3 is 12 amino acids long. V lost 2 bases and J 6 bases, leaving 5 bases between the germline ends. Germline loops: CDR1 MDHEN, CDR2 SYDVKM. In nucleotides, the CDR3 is TGTGCCAGCAGTTTAGTAAGCAATGAGCAGTTCTTC. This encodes CASSLVSNEQFF.

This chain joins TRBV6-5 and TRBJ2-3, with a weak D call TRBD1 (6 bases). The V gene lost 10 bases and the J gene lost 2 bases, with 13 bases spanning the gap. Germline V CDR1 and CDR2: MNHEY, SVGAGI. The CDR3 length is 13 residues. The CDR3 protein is CATEGHYTDTQYF. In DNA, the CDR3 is TGTGCCACCGAGGGACACTACACAGATACGCAGTATTTT.

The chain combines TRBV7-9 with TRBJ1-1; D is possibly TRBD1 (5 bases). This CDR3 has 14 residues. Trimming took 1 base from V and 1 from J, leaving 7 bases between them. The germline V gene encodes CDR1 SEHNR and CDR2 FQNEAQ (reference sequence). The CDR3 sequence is CASSLETANTEAFF. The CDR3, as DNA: TGTGCCAGCAGCTTAGAGACAGCGAACACTGAAGCTTTCTTT.

Here the CDR3 DNA reads TGTGCCAGCAGCTTAGCTCAAACAGGGAACGCCCAGCCCCAGCATTTT. Encoded protein: CASSLAQTGNAQPQHF. J is TRBJ1-5 and V is TRBV7-2; a possible D gene is TRBD1 (6 bases). The germline CDR1 and CDR2 sequences are SGHTA and FQGNSA. The V end was cut by 0 bases, the J end by 7 bases, with 16 bases between. This CDR3 is built from 16 residues.

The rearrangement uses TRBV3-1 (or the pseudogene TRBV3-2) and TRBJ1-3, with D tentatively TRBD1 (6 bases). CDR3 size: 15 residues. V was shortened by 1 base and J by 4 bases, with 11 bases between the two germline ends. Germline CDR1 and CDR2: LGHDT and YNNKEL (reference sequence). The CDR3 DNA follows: TGTGCCAGCAGCCAAGGCTCAGGGGTGGGAAACACCATATATTTT. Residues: CASSQGSGVGNTIYF.

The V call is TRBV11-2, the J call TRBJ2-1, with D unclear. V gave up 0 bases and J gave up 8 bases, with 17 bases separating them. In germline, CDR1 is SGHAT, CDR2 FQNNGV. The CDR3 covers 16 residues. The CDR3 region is CASSLDSTDGIHEQFF. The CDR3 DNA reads TGTGCCAGCAGCTTAGATTCTACGGATGGGATCCATGAGCAGTTCTTC.

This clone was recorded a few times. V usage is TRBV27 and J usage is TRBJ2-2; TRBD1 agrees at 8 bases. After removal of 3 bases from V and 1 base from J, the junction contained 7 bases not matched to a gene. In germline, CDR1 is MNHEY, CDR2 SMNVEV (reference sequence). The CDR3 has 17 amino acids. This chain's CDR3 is CASSLGTGGRNTGELFF. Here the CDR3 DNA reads TGTGCCAGCAGTTTGGGCACAGGGGGTAGGAACACCGGGGAGCTGTTTTTT.

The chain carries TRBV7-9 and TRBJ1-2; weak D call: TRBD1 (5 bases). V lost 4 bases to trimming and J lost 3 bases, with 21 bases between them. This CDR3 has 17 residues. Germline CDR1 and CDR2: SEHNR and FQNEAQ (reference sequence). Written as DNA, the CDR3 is TGTGCCAGCAGCTCCACTAGCACGAAGGGGAACTACTATGGCTACACCTTC. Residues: CASSSTSTKGNYYGYTF.

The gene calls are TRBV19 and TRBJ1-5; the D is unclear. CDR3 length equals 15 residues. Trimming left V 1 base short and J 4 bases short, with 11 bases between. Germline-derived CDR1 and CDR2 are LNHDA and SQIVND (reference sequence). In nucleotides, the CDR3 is TGTGCCAGTAGTATAGTACCGCCCGGGAATCAGCCCCAGCATTTT. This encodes CASSIVPPGNQPQHF. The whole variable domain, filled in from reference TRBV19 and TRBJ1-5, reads DGGITQSPKYLFRKEGQNVTLSCEQNLNHDAMYWYRQDPGQGLRLIYYSQIVNDFQKGDIAEGYSVSREKKESFPLTVTSAQKNPTAFYLCASSIVPPGNQPQHFGDGTRLSIL.